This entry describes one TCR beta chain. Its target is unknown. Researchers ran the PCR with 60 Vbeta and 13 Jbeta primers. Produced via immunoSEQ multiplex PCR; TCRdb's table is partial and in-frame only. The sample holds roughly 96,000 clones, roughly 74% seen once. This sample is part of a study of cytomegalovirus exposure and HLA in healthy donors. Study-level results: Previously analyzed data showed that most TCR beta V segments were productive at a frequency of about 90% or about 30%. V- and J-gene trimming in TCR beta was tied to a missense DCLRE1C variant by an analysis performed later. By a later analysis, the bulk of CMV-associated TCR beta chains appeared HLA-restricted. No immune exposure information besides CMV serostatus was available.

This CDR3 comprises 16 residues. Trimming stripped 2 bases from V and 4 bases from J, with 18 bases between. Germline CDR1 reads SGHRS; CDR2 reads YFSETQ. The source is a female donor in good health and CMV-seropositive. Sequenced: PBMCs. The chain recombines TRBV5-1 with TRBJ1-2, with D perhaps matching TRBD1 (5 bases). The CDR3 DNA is TGCGCCAGCAGCTTTAATTTTCTGGGGGGAGGCTATGGCTACACCTTC. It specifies CASSFNFLGGGYGYTF.